This T cell receptor (beta chain) was sequenced in a study of cytomegalovirus exposure and HLA in healthy donors. Broader study findings: TCR beta sequences reportedly predicted the HLA-A and HLA-B alleles of most subjects accurately.

As for this clone: Antigen: not known.

Losses at the gene ends were 0 bases for V and 5 bases for J; bases not matched to a gene: 9. CDR3 length equals 17 residues. A multiplex PCR was run with 60 Vbeta primers and 13 Jbeta primers. Sequencing used immunoSEQ multiplex PCR; TCRdb keeps in-frame clones, though not all of them. The top ten clones hold around 2.1% of a sample with roughly 130,000 clones, less than 75% of them seen once. Sequencing used PBMCs. This chain connects TRBV23-1 to TRBJ2-3; the match to TRBD2 covers 9 bases. TRBV23-1 is classed as an ORF, of uncertain function. The origin of this receptor is a woman in her 40s in good health and CMV-seropositive. In DNA, the CDR3 is TGCGCCAGCAGTCAATCAAACGAGCGGGGGGCCCGAGATACGCAGTATTTT. Translating it yields CASSQSNERGARDTQYF.